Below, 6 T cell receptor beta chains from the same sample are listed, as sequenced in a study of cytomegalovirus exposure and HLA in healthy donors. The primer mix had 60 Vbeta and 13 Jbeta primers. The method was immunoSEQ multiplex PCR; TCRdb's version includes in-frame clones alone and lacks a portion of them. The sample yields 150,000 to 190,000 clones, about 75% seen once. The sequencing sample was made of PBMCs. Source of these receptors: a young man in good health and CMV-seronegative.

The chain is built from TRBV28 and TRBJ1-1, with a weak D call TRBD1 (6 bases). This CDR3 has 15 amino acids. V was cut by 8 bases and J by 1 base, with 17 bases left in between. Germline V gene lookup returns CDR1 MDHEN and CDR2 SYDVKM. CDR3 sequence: CASGAEGGANTEAFF. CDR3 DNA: TGTGCCAGCGGAGCGGAAGGGGGTGCGAACACTGAAGCTTTCTTT.

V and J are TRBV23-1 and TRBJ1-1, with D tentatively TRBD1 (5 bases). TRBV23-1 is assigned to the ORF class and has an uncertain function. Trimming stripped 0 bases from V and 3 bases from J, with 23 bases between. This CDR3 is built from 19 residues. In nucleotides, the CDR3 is TGCGCCAGCAGTCAATCGCGGCAGGGAGGGGCCTTGAAGGACACTGAAGCTTTCTTT. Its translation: CASSQSRQGGALKDTEAFF.

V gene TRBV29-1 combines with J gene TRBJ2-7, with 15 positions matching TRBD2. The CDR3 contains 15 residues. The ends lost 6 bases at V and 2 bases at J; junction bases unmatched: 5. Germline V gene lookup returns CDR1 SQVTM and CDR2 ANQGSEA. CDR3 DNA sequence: TGCAGCGTATCGGGACTAGCGGGAGGTACCTACGAGCAGTACTTC. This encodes CSVSGLAGGTYEQYF.

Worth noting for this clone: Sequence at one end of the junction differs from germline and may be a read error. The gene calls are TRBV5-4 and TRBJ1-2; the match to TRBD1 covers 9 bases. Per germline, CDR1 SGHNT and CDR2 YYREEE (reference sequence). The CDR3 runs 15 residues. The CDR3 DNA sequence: TGTGCCAGCAGCTCACAGGGGGCCTACCGCGCTTTTGGGCTCTTC. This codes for CASSSQGAYRAFGLF.

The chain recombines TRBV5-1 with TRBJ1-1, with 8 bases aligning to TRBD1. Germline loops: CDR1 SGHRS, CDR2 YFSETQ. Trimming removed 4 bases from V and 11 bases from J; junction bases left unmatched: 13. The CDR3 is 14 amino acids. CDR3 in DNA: TGCGCCAGCAGCCAGGGACAGGTCGATGACAGGGCTTTCTTT. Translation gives CASSQGQVDDRAFF.

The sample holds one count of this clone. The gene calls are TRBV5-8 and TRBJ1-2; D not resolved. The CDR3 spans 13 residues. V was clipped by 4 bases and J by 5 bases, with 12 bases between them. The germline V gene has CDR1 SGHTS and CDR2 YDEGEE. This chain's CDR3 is CASSAPSGYGYTF. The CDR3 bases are TGTGCCAGCAGCGCACCGTCCGGTTATGGCTACACCTTC.